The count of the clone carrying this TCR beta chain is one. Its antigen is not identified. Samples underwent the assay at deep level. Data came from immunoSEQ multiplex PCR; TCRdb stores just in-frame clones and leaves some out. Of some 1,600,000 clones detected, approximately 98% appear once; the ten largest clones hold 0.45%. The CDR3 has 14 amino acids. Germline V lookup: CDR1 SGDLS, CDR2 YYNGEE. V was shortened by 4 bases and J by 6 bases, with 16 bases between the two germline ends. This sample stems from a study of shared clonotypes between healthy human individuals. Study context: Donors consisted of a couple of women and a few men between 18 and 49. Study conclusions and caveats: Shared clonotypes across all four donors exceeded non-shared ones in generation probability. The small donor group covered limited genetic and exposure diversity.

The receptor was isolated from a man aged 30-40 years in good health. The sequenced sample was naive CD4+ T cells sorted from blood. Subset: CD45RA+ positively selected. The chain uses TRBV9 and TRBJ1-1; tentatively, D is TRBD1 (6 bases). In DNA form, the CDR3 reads TGTGCCAGCAGCCATACAGGGAAACCTGCTGAAGCTTTCTTT. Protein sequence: CASSHTGKPAEAFF.